Below, 18 T cell receptor beta chains from the same sample are listed, as sequenced in a study of blood T cell repertoires in COVID-19. This table comes from immunoSEQ multiplex PCR, and its TCRdb copy is limited to in-frame clones, with some not included. The data show 35,000 to 50,000 clones, approximately 88% seen once. Sequenced material: peripheral blood. The receptors originated from a woman aged 40 to 50 with acute or convalescent COVID-19.

The chain combines TRBV28 with TRBJ1-3; maybe TRBD1 (5 bases). Germline CDR1 is MDHEN and CDR2 is SYDVKM. The ends were cut back, 2 bases at V and 4 bases at J, with 12 bases in the middle. The CDR3 spans 15 residues. Written as DNA, the CDR3 is TGTGCCAGCAGTTTAAGGCAGGGTCCGGGAAACACCATATATTTT. Protein sequence: CASSLRQGPGNTIYF. The whole variable domain, filled in from reference TRBV28 and TRBJ1-3, reads DVKVTQSSRYLVKRTGEKVFLECVQDMDHENMFWYRQDPGLGLRLIYFSYDVKMKEKGDIPEGYSVSREKKERFSLILESASTNQTSMYLCASSLRQGPGNTIYFGEGSWLTVV.

CDR3 residues: CASSIIAGGTPETQYF. In DNA form, the CDR3 reads TGTGCCAGTAGTATAATAGCGGGGGGGACCCCAGAGACCCAGTACTTC. V is TRBV19 and J is TRBJ2-5, with 11 bases matching TRBD2. Germline CDR1 is LNHDA and CDR2 is SQIVND (reference sequence). This CDR3 is built from 16 residues. V dropped 2 bases and J dropped 4; count of bases not matched to a gene: 6.

V is TRBV5-6 and J is TRBJ1-2, with 8 bases identical to TRBD1. This CDR3 region has 13 residues. The junction had 6 bases not matched to a gene; V was cut back by 5 bases and J by 6 bases. Germline values: CDR1 SGHDT, CDR2 YYEEEE. This CDR3 reads CASRRVTGDGYTF. The CDR3, as DNA: TGTGCCAGCAGGCGAGTGACAGGGGATGGCTACACCTTC.

This chain links TRBV12-3 or TRBV12-4 with TRBJ1-2; 7 bases line up with TRBD1. J lost 11 bases, V lost 7 bases, and 10 bases had no gene match. The CDR3 runs 12 residues. The CDR3 loop is CASTPGDRAYTF. CDR3 DNA sequence: TGTGCCAGCACCCCCGGCGACAGGGCTTACACCTTC.

The rearrangement links TRBV7-6 to TRBJ1-5; 9 bases align to TRBD1. The junction had 7 bases not matched to a gene; V was cut back by 4 bases and J by 6 bases. The germline V gene encodes CDR1 SGHVS and CDR2 FNYEAQ. The CDR3 runs to 15 residues. The CDR3 protein is CASSYTGTGTQPQHF. The DNA for the CDR3 is TGTGCCAGCAGCTATACCGGGACAGGGACTCAGCCCCAGCATTTT.

This chain uses TRBV2 with TRBJ2-7, with 8 bases aligning to TRBD1. The ends lost 8 bases at V and 2 bases at J; junction bases unmatched: 5. The germline gives CDR1 SNHLY, CDR2 FYNNEI. CDR3 length: 13 amino acids. This CDR3 is CASSGQGAYEQYF. CDR3 nucleotide sequence: TGTGCCAGCTCCGGACAGGGCGCCTACGAGCAGTACTTC.

This clone showed up just once. V is TRBV19 and J is TRBJ2-7; 10 bases fit TRBD1. The CDR3 runs 15 residues. Germline-derived CDR1 and CDR2 are LNHDA and SQIVND (reference sequence). V dropped 4 bases and J dropped 3; count of bases not matched to a gene: 6. This CDR3 is CASSTTGGGRYEQYF. The CDR3 DNA reads TGTGCCAGTAGTACGACAGGGGGCGGACGCTACGAGCAGTACTTC.

The rearrangement links TRBV12-5 to TRBJ2-5, with 8 positions matching TRBD2. The CDR3 is 16 amino acids. The V and J ends lost 6 bases and 1 base, in that order; junction bases with no gene match: 10. The germline V gene has CDR1 LGHNT and CDR2 FRNRAP. The CDR3 DNA is TGTGCTAGTGGAGAGAGGGCGGGAGGCTTCCAAGAGACCCAGTACTTC. Translation: CASGERAGGFQETQYF.

The J gene is TRBJ2-7, the V gene TRBV7-3, with 7 nucleotides matching TRBD1. The V gene's germline CDR1 is SGHTA and CDR2 FQGTGA. V lost 4 bases, J lost 4 bases, and 7 bases stayed unmatched. The length of the CDR3 is 14 residues. Here the CDR3 DNA reads TGTGCCAGCAGCTCCACAGGGGCGAGATACGAGCAGTACTTC. Its translation is CASSSTGARYEQYF.

CDR3 DNA sequence: TGCGCCAGCAGCTTGGAGGACAGGCCTTTCCCCGGGGAGCTGTTTTTT. Protein: CASSLEDRPFPGELFF. The chain uses TRBV5-1 and TRBJ2-2, with 7 bases identical to TRBD1. The CDR3 has 16 residues. From germline, CDR1 is SGHRS and CDR2 YFSETQ. The trim removed 0 bases at V and 6 bases at J, leaving 8 bases unmatched.

The CDR3 is CASTGGETNEKLFF. The CDR3 DNA reads as TGTGCCAGTACAGGAGGGGAAACTAATGAAAAACTGTTTTTT. The gene calls are TRBV19 and TRBJ1-4; TRBD1 might be the D (5 bases). The CDR3 extends over 14 amino acids. V gave up 7 bases and J gave up 1 base, with 10 bases separating them. CDR1 is LNHDA, CDR2 SQIVND, per germline (reference sequence).

This sequence joins TRBV3-1 (or the pseudogene TRBV3-2) and TRBJ2-5, with D maybe TRBD1 (6 bases). Germline V gene data show CDR1 as LGHDT and CDR2 as YNNKEL (reference sequence). Trimming pared 3 bases from V and 5 bases from J, leaving 7 bases between. There are 12 residues in the CDR3. The CDR3 nucleotides read TGTGCCAGCAGCCAGGACAGCGAGACCCAGTACTTC. It codes for CASSQDSETQYF.

The chain links TRBV5-1 to TRBJ1-3, with D uncertain. CDR1 is SGHRS and CDR2 is YFSETQ in the germline V gene. The CDR3 extends over 13 amino acids. Trimming took 0 bases from V and 4 from J, leaving 5 bases between them. This CDR3 is CASSLGRGNTIYF. CDR3 DNA sequence: TGCGCCAGCAGCTTGGGGCGGGGAAACACCATATATTTT.

This clone was observed a single time. The V gene is TRBV9, the J gene TRBJ1-2; TRBD1 is a possible D gene (5 bases). V lost 0 bases and J 4 bases, leaving 13 bases between the germline ends. CDR1 SGDLS and CDR2 YYNGEE come from the germline V gene. This CDR3 comprises 15 residues. The CDR3 sequence: CASSVGQGGGYGYTF. The CDR3 coding sequence is TGTGCCAGCAGCGTAGGGCAGGGAGGAGGCTATGGCTACACCTTC.

This clone was seen more than once but under ten times. The chain couples TRBV7-2 to TRBJ1-1, with 10 bases that match TRBD1. Per the germline V gene, CDR1 is SGHTA and CDR2 is FQGNSA. The CDR3 covers 14 residues. V trimming: 2 bases; J trimming: 11 bases; junction bases outside the gene matches: 8. CDR3 residues: CASSLNRDRGLAFF. CDR3 DNA sequence: TGTGCCAGCAGCTTAAACCGGGACAGGGGACTTGCTTTCTTT. Looking up the rest from reference TRBV7-2 and TRBJ1-1 gives the full variable domain: GAGVSQSPSNKVTEKGKDVELRCDPISGHTALYWYRQSLGQGLEFLIYFQGNSAPDKSGLPSDRFSAERTGGSVSTLTIQRTQQEDSAVYLCASSLNRDRGLAFFGQGTRLTVV.

This clone was found once. The V call is TRBV5-1, the J call TRBJ1-1; 9 nucleotides align to TRBD1. Per germline, CDR1 SGHRS and CDR2 YFSETQ. V was pared by 4 bases and J by 3 bases, with 7 bases of the junction left unmatched. The CDR3 has 15 residues. In DNA form, the CDR3 reads TGCGCCAGCAGCCTAAGGACAGGGGAAGACACTGAAGCTTTCTTT. Its translation: CASSLRTGEDTEAFF. The variable domain in full, completed from reference TRBV5-1 and TRBJ1-1, reads KAGVTQTPRYLIKTRGQQVTLSCSPISGHRSVSWYQQTPGQGLQFLFEYFSETQRNKGNFPGRFSGRQFSNSRSEMNVSTLELGDSALYLCASSLRTGEDTEAFFGQGTRLTVV.

Only a few counts were recorded for this clone. V is TRBV5-4 and J is TRBJ2-2; D remains ambiguous. V was shortened by 0 bases and J by 3 bases, with 3 bases between the two germline ends. This CDR3 is 13 amino acids long. The V gene's germline CDR1 is SGHNT and CDR2 YYREEE (reference sequence). CDR3 sequence: CASSLDYTGELFF. CDR3 nucleotide sequence: TGTGCCAGCAGCTTGGACTACACCGGGGAGCTGTTTTTT.

The rearrangement joins TRBV6-5 to TRBJ1-2, with D possibly matching TRBD1 (6 bases). V lost 6 bases to trimming and J lost 3 bases, with 11 bases between them. The CDR3 is 13 residues long. The V gene's germline CDR1 is MNHEY and CDR2 SVGAGI. CDR3 region: CASSPTGDYGYTF. CDR3 nucleotides: TGTGCCAGCAGCCCGACAGGAGACTATGGCTACACCTTC.